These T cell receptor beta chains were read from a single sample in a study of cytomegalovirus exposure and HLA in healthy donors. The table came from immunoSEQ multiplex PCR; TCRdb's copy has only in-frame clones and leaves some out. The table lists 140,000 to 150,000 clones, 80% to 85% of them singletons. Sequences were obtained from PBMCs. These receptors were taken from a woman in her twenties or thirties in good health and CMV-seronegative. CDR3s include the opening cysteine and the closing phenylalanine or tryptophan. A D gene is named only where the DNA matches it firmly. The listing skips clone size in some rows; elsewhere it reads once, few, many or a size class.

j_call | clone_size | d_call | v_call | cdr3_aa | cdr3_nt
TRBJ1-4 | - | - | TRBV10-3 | CAISESWRRATNEKLFF | TGTGCCATCAGTGAGTCATGGAGGAGGGCAACTAATGAAAAACTGTTTTTT
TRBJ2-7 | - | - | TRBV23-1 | CASSHPPDRNPSEQYF | TGCGCCAGCAGTCACCCCCCCGACAGGAACCCTTCCGAGCAGTACTTC
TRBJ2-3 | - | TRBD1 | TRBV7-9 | CASSATGGSTDTQYF | TGTGCCAGCAGCGCGACAGGGGGGAGCACAGATACGCAGTATTTT
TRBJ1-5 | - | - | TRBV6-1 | CASSDLGGSGSPQHF | TGTGCCAGCAGTGACCTCGGAGGATCGGGGTCGCCCCAGCATTTT
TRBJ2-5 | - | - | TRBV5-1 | CASSLDYGGETQYF | TGCGCCAGCAGCTTGGACTATGGTGGGGAGACCCAGTACTTC
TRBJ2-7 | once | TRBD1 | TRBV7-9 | CASSFLRDRVYEQYF | TGTGCCAGCAGCTTCCTCCGGGACAGGGTCTACGAGCAGTACTTC
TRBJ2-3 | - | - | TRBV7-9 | CASSRQGGKGDTQYF | TGTGCCAGCAGCCGACAGGGCGGGAAGGGAGATACGCAGTATTTT
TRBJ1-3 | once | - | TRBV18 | CASSPGDTGNTIYF | TGTGCCAGCTCGCCAGGGGACACTGGAAACACCATATATTTT
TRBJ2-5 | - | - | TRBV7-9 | CASSLVPGLLIGETQYF | TGTGCCAGCAGCTTGGTTCCGGGACTTCTTATCGGGGAGACCCAGTACTTC
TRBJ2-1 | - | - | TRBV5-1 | CASSLERGGEQFF | TGCGCCAGCAGCTTGGAAAGGGGCGGTGAGCAGTTCTTC
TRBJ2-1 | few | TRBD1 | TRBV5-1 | CASITAPGQGSEQFF | TGCGCCAGCATCACCGCCCCAGGACAGGGGAGTGAGCAGTTCTTC
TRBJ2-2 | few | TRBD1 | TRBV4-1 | CASSQFGTANTGELFF | TGCGCCAGCAGCCAGTTCGGGACAGCGAACACCGGGGAGCTGTTTTTT
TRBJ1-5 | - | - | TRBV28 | CASRRGGPGDQPQHF | TGTGCCAGCAGAAGGGGGGGCCCTGGCGATCAGCCCCAGCATTTT
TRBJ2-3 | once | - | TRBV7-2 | CASGLTASTDTQYF | TGTGCCAGCGGACTCACCGCTAGCACAGATACGCAGTATTTT
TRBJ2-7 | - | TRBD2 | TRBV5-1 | CASSPRLADHYEQYF | TGCGCCAGCAGCCCGAGACTAGCGGATCACTACGAGCAGTACTTC
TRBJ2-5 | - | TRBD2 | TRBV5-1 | CASSRGSGGRGETQYF | TGCGCCAGCAGCAGAGGGTCGGGAGGTCGTGGAGAGACCCAGTACTTC
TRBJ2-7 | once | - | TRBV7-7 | CASSPRGLWDEQYF | TGTGCCAGCAGCCCTCGGGGGTTGTGGGACGAGCAGTACTTC
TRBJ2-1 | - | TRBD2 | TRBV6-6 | CASSPSGGAYNEQFF | TGTGCCAGCAGTCCTAGCGGGGGGGCCTACAATGAGCAGTTCTTC
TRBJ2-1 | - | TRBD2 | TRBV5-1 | CASSRRLAGAAGEQFF | TGCGCCAGCAGCCGTAGACTAGCGGGAGCAGCAGGTGAGCAGTTCTTC
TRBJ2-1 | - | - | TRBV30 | CAWSHAGLNNEQFF | TGTGCCTGGAGTCACGCGGGGCTAAACAATGAGCAGTTCTTC
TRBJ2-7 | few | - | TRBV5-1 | CASSLNWAAYEQYF | TGCGCCAGCAGCTTGAACTGGGCTGCCTACGAGCAGTACTTC
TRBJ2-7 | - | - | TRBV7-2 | CASSRADHEQYF | TGTGCCAGCAGCCGCGCCGATCACGAGCAGTACTTC
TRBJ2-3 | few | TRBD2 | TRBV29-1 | CSVDGLAGTTDTQYF | TGCAGCGTTGATGGTCTAGCGGGGACCACAGATACGCAGTATTTT
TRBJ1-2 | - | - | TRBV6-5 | CASSYLDNSGYTF | TGTGCCAGCAGTTACCTGGACAATAGCGGCTACACCTTC
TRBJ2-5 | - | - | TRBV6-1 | CASSELTVRGTQYF | TGTGCCAGCAGTGAACTGACGGTTCGGGGGACCCAGTACTTC
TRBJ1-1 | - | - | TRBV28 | CASSIGRGTEAFF | TGTGCCAGCAGTATCGGGAGGGGCACTGAAGCTTTCTTT
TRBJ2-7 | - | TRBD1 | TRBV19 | CASSEQLQQGAAYEQYF | TGTGCCAGTAGTGAACAATTACAACAGGGGGCGGCCTACGAGCAGTACTTC
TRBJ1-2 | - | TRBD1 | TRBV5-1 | CASSSRQGLYGYTF | TGCGCCAGCAGCTCAAGACAGGGCCTCTATGGCTACACCTTC